Each of the 27 T cell receptor beta chains below was sequenced from the same sample in a study of blood T cell repertoires in COVID-19. TCRdb keeps only in-frame clones here, not all; method: immunoSEQ multiplex PCR. The sample has over 250,000 clones, roughly nine tenths seen once. The specimen was PBMCs or T cells enriched from blood (not recorded which). The receptors shown here come from a woman younger than 30 who had recovered from COVID-19.

This rearrangement joins TRBV2 to TRBJ1-1; D remains ambiguous. CDR3 length: 12 amino acids. CDR1 and CDR2 from the germline V gene are SNHLY and FYNNEI. Trimming removed 8 bases at V and 3 bases at J, with 10 bases between. The CDR3 loop reads CASHLQYTEAFF. The CDR3 bases are TGTGCCAGCCATTTACAGTACACTGAAGCTTTCTTT.

The chain uses TRBV27 and TRBJ2-7; 7 positions agree with TRBD1. V was pared by 5 bases and J by 2 bases, with 6 bases of the junction left unmatched. The CDR3 loop spans 14 amino acids. The germline V gene has CDR1 MNHEY and CDR2 SMNVEV (reference sequence). The CDR3 region has the DNA TGTGCCAGCAGTCCCCGGGACAGAGCCTACGAGCAGTACTTC. As protein: CASSPRDRAYEQYF.

The rearrangement links TRBV5-1 to TRBJ2-3, with TRBD2 as a possible D gene (5 bases). The V end lost 0 bases, the J end lost 6 bases, and 11 bases lay between the germline ends. The CDR3 consists of 14 residues. Germline V gene sequence: CDR1 SGHRS, CDR2 YFSETQ. CDR3 sequence (DNA): TGCGCCAGCAGCTTGGGAGGGCTAGCTGATACGCAGTATTTT. Encoded protein: CASSLGGLADTQYF.

The chain employs TRBV15 and TRBJ1-6; TRBD1 agrees at 9 bases. The CDR3 totals 15 residues. V gave up 2 bases and J gave up 13 bases; unmatched junction bases: 9. Germline CDR1 LNHNV, CDR2 YYDKDF (reference sequence). The CDR3 loop reads CATSRRGTGSVPLHF. The CDR3 nucleotides are TGTGCCACCAGCAGACGGGGGACAGGGTCTGTTCCCCTCCACTTT.

This CDR3 reads CASSIRPGQGARFRNQPQHF. Written as DNA, the CDR3 is TGTGCCAGTAGTATACGTCCTGGACAGGGGGCTCGATTTCGCAATCAGCCCCAGCATTTT. The genes are TRBV19 and TRBJ1-5; 11 positions match TRBD1. Trimming at V came to 2 bases and at J to 2 bases, leaving 14 bases not matched to a gene. Germline loops: CDR1 LNHDA, CDR2 SQIVND (reference sequence). The CDR3 loop spans 20 amino acids.

V usage is TRBV7-9 and J usage is TRBJ2-3, with 10 nucleotides matching TRBD1. Germline CDR1 is SEHNR and CDR2 is FQNEAQ (reference sequence). This CDR3 contains 16 residues. With V trimmed by 4 bases and J by 3 bases, 7 bases remained unmatched. Here the CDR3 DNA reads TGTGCCAGCAGCTCACCGGGACAGGGGATAACAGATACGCAGTATTTT. Its translation is CASSSPGQGITDTQYF.

The J gene is TRBJ2-2, the V gene TRBV5-1; 7 bases agree with TRBD1. V shed 1 base and J 2 bases; nucleotides not matched to a gene: 5. Germline V gives CDR1 SGHRS, CDR2 YFSETQ. The CDR3 extends over 16 amino acids. CDR3 sequence reads: CASSLMAGGNTGELFF. CDR3 nucleotides: TGCGCCAGCAGCTTGATGGCAGGGGGTAACACCGGGGAGCTGTTTTTT.

This sequence joins TRBV28 and TRBJ1-5; D may be TRBD1 (5 bases). The germline gives CDR1 MDHEN, CDR2 SYDVKM. V was cut by 7 bases and J by 7 bases, with 17 bases left in between. CDR3 size: 14 residues. The DNA of the CDR3 is TGTGCCAGCACCCCGGGACTTCAAAGGCAGCCCCAGCATTTT. Translation: CASTPGLQRQPQHF.

In its sample, this clone was seen once. The rearrangement uses TRBV2 and TRBJ2-5; a possible D gene is TRBD2 (6 bases). Trimming took 3 bases from V and 5 from J, leaving 16 bases between them. The CDR3 has 15 amino acids. Germline CDR1 reads SNHLY; CDR2 reads FYNNEI. Here the CDR3 DNA reads TGTGCCAGCAGTGAGGGCCTGAGTGCGGGGGAGACCCAGTACTTC. Translating it yields CASSEGLSAGETQYF.

The chain recombines TRBV7-6 with TRBJ1-1, with D possibly being TRBD1 (6 bases). This CDR3 region has 15 residues. Germline V gives CDR1 SGHVS, CDR2 FNYEAQ. V was pared by 7 bases and J by 0 bases, with 15 bases between. The CDR3 protein is CASKRPGDVNTEAFF. CDR3 bases: TGTGCCAGCAAACGCCCAGGGGACGTGAACACTGAAGCTTTCTTT.

The V gene is TRBV5-8, the J gene TRBJ2-7, with TRBD2 matching 7 bases. V gave up 3 bases and J gave up 4 bases; unmatched junction bases: 7. This CDR3 contains 14 residues. The germline V gene has CDR1 SGHTS and CDR2 YDEGEE. As DNA, the CDR3 is TGTGCCAGCAGCTCTCCGGGACTATTATACGAGCAGTACTTC. Amino acids: CASSSPGLLYEQYF.

This sequence joins TRBV5-1 and TRBJ1-5, with D possibly TRBD1 on 6 matching bases. Trimming left V 1 base short and J 4 bases short, with 15 bases between. Germline values: CDR1 SGHRS, CDR2 YFSETQ. The CDR3 runs to 16 residues. This CDR3 is CASSLTGLTGNQPQHF. CDR3 DNA: TGCGCCAGCAGCTTGACGGGGTTAACAGGGAATCAGCCCCAGCATTTT.

This clone was seen more than once but under ten times. The CDR3 sequence: CASGEGQTNQPQHF. CDR3 nucleotides: TGCGCCAGCGGCGAGGGACAAACAAATCAGCCCCAGCATTTT. This chain joins TRBV10-2 and TRBJ1-5; maybe TRBD1 (6 bases). Between the trimmed V and J ends, which lost 8 bases and 4 bases, there was a span of 15 bases. Germline CDR1 is WSHSY and CDR2 is SAAADI. CDR3 length equals 14 residues.

The CDR3 reads CASSPPGAGGSTNEKLFF. The DNA for the CDR3 is TGTGCCAGTAGTCCCCCGGGGGCAGGGGGCTCTACTAATGAAAAACTGTTTTTT. The chain couples TRBV19 to TRBJ1-4; TRBD1 matches at 8 bases. The ends lost 5 bases at V and 2 bases at J; junction bases unmatched: 13. Germline CDR1 and CDR2: LNHDA and SQIVND (reference sequence). The CDR3 runs to 18 residues.

The chain couples TRBV19 to TRBJ2-7; tentative D call: TRBD2 (6 bases). Between the trimmed V and J ends, which lost 1 base and 4 bases, there was a span of 11 bases. This CDR3 is built from 14 residues. Germline V CDR1 and CDR2: LNHDA, SQIVND (reference sequence). In nucleotides, the CDR3 is TGTGCCAGTAGTATAGCGGCAGGGAGGTACGAGCAGTACTTC. The encoded protein is CASSIAAGRYEQYF.

The chain links TRBV5-8 to TRBJ2-7, with TRBD1 as a possible D gene (5 bases). Trimming stripped 0 bases from V and 4 bases from J, with 14 bases between. Germline lookup yields CDR1 SGHTS and CDR2 YDEGEE. The CDR3 totals 15 residues. The CDR3 nucleotides read TGTGCCAGCAGCTTGGAAGGTGCCACAGGATACGAGCAGTACTTC. It translates to CASSLEGATGYEQYF.

This clone occurred once. CDR3 region: CASSPDRGVNTEAFF. DNA of the CDR3: TGTGCCAGCAGCCCGGACAGGGGGGTGAACACTGAAGCTTTCTTT. The chain recombines TRBV7-2 with TRBJ1-1; 10 nucleotides match TRBD1. V lost 5 bases, J lost 0 bases, and 3 bases stayed unmatched. Per germline, CDR1 SGHTA and CDR2 FQGNSA. CDR3 size: 15 residues.

The gene calls are TRBV2 and TRBJ2-5, with D possibly matching TRBD2 (6 bases). V was cut by 7 bases and J by 4 bases, with 10 bases left in between. CDR1 is SNHLY, CDR2 FYNNEI, per germline. CDR3 length equals 12 residues. Written as DNA, the CDR3 is TGTGCCAGCAAGGGACTCCCAGAGACCCAGTACTTC. Encoded protein: CASKGLPETQYF.

This sequence joins TRBV19 and TRBJ1-5, with TRBD1 matching 7 bases. The CDR3 totals 17 residues. The germline V gene encodes CDR1 LNHDA and CDR2 SQIVND (reference sequence). Trimming at V came to 5 bases and at J to 1 base, leaving 11 bases not matched to a gene. The CDR3, as DNA: TGTGCCAGTAGTGGGTACGTAGGGGGCTTCAGCAATCAGCCCCAGCATTTT. Protein: CASSGYVGGFSNQPQHF.

This clone was seen a few times. The rearrangement uses TRBV24-1 and TRBJ2-1, with D possibly TRBD1 on 6 matching bases. Germline values: CDR1 KGHDR, CDR2 SFDVKD. The CDR3 is 16 residues long. V lost 2 bases, J lost 1 base, and 11 bases lay in between. The CDR3, as DNA: TGTGCCACCAGTGATTCATCCCAGGGGTCCTACAATGAGCAGTTCTTC. This encodes CATSDSSQGSYNEQFF.

This clone was recorded once. This chain joins TRBV5-1 and TRBJ2-5; D gene ambiguous. Trimming stripped 3 bases from V and 2 bases from J, with 2 bases between. The CDR3 spans 11 residues. Germline V gives CDR1 SGHRS, CDR2 YFSETQ. In DNA form, the CDR3 reads TGCGCCAGCAGCTCACAAGAGACCCAGTACTTC. Protein sequence: CASSSQETQYF.

This clone came up a few times. The genes are TRBV30 and TRBJ1-2, with 8 positions matching TRBD1. From germline, CDR1 is GTSNPN and CDR2 SVGIG (reference sequence). After removal of 5 bases from V and 7 bases from J, the junction contained 9 bases not matched to a gene. CDR3 size: 13 residues. The CDR3 DNA follows: TGTGCCTGGGCTCGGGACAGGCCTAGTGGCTACACCTTC. It translates to CAWARDRPSGYTF.

The chain uses TRBV12-3 or TRBV12-4 and TRBJ2-3, with TRBD2 matching over 10 bases. V trimming: 9 bases; J trimming: 6 bases; junction bases outside the gene matches: 6. The CDR3 spans 13 residues. CDR3 loop: CASRTSGRDTQYF. The CDR3 DNA reads TGTGCCAGTAGGACTAGCGGAAGGGATACGCAGTATTTT.

The CDR3 loop reads CASTRWEDAEAFF. The CDR3 DNA is TGTGCCAGCACCAGGTGGGAGGACGCAGAAGCTTTCTTT. The gene calls are TRBV7-2 and TRBJ1-1; D gene uncertain. The CDR3 has 13 amino acids. V was pared by 7 bases and J by 8 bases, with 17 bases between. From germline, CDR1 is SGHTA and CDR2 FQGNSA. The entire variable domain, with the rest obtained from reference TRBV7-2 and TRBJ1-1, is as follows: GAGVSQSPSNKVTEKGKDVELRCDPISGHTALYWYRQSLGQGLEFLIYFQGNSAPDKSGLPSDRFSAERTGGSVSTLTIQRTQQEDSAVYLCASTRWEDAEAFFGQGTRLTVV.

The J gene is TRBJ2-1, the V gene TRBV6-4; 11 positions agree with TRBD2. V was clipped by 2 bases and J by 7 bases; unmatched bases: 7. CDR1 is MRHNA and CDR2 is SNTAGT in the germline V gene. The CDR3 is 16 amino acids. The CDR3 is CASSDDSGGAVNEQFF. The CDR3 bases are TGTGCCAGCAGTGACGATAGCGGGGGGGCCGTAAATGAGCAGTTCTTC.

This clone was recorded a few times. The rearrangement links TRBV28 to TRBJ1-2; D is perhaps TRBD1 (5 bases). This CDR3 is built from 13 residues. Per germline, CDR1 MDHEN and CDR2 SYDVKM. V was clipped by 5 bases and J by 8 bases, with 15 bases between them. The CDR3 is CASSRGTYLGYTF. The CDR3, as DNA: TGTGCCAGCAGTAGGGGTACTTACTTGGGCTACACCTTC.

J is TRBJ2-1 and V is TRBV7-2; 8 bases map to TRBD1. This CDR3 has 15 amino acids. The germline V gene encodes CDR1 SGHTA and CDR2 FQGNSA. After removal of 5 bases from V and 3 bases from J, the junction contained 6 bases not matched to a gene. CDR3 loop: CASSPQGVGYNEQFF. Written as DNA, the CDR3 is TGTGCCAGCAGCCCACAGGGGGTGGGCTACAATGAGCAGTTCTTC.